Given below is one T cell receptor (beta chain) in context. The germline CDR1 and CDR2 sequences are SGHVS and FNYEAQ. This CDR3 has 13 residues. Trimming pared 5 bases from V and 5 bases from J, leaving 12 bases between. Cohorts were based on clinical histories the participants reported. The data stem from a study of blood T cell repertoires in COVID-19. Sequencing used immunoSEQ multiplex PCR; TCRdb keeps in-frame clones, though not all of them. This table has 300,000 to 400,000 clones, approximately 90% appearing once. The TCR originated in a woman aged 25 to 39 who had been exposed to COVID-19. The sequencing sample was made of PBMCs or T cells enriched from blood (not recorded which). J is TRBJ1-1 and V is TRBV7-6; D perhaps matches TRBD1 (5 bases). The CDR3: CASSQTTETEAFF. The CDR3, as DNA: TGTGCCAGCAGCCAAACGACAGAAACTGAAGCTTTCTTT.